The following is a TCR beta chain sequence with its context. The protocol was immunoSEQ multiplex PCR, while the TCRdb copy is restricted to in-frame clones and leaves out a portion. The profile shows about 85,000 clones, approximately 86% of them singletons. The sample comes from a study of T cell responses to AZD1222 COVID-19 vaccine. V was cut by 3 bases and J by 6 bases, with 12 bases left in between. CDR3 length equals 13 residues. This chain joins TRBV12-3 or TRBV12-4 and TRBJ2-7; D might be TRBD1 or TRBD2, each matching 5 bases. This TCR was recovered from an adult in good health. Source: peripheral blood, taken on day 0 of AZD1222 vaccination. CDR3 sequence: CASSLASQGEQYF. As DNA, the CDR3 is TGTGCCAGCAGTTTGGCTAGCCAGGGCGAGCAGTACTTC.